Sequencing of this T cell receptor (beta chain) was carried out in a study of blood T cells in healthy people across ages. With a J-beta primer mix and a sample-barcoded 5' primer, a second PCR ran about 6 to 11 cycles. At least 2.5 million CDR3-containing paired-end reads were obtained per sample. TCRdb reprocessed the 5' RACE reads via MiXCR and lists one record per CDR3 protein. Of around 850,000 distinct CDR3 sequences detected, 35% to 40% appear once; the ten largest clones hold 10% to 15%. Germline CDR1 reads DFQATT; CDR2 reads SNEGSKA (reference sequence). The germline V and J ends were trimmed by 2 bases and 2 bases, with 15 bases remaining between them. This CDR3 spans 15 amino acids. Healthy Caucasian individuals from Russia aged about 6 to 100 served as donors.

The clonotype comes from a man aged 18-30 years in good health. The specimen sequenced was blood. The chain employs TRBV20-1 and TRBJ1-2; D possibly corresponds to TRBD1 (6 bases). The CDR3 region has the DNA TGCAGTGCTAGAACCGGGACACTCAGAAACTATGGCTACACCTTC. Translated, it gives CSARTGTLRNYGYTF.